This T cell receptor (beta chain) was captured in a study of T cells expressing NK-cell markers. Study summary: Just one sequenced donor of eight was HCMV-seronegative, while seven were seropositive.

The CDR3 is made up of 14 amino acids. Per the germline V gene, CDR1 is LGHNA and CDR2 is YSLEER. From the 5' RACE reads, TCRdb lists one entry per CDR3 protein and no DNA. This sample contains 450,000 to 600,000 distinct CDR3 sequences. This chain uses TRBV4-3 with TRBJ2-2. This sequence originates from a man aged 18 to 35 in good health. Sequencing was done on a sample of blood T cells: a sorted CD56 or NKG2C T cell subset, CD4+ or CD8+ T cells, or bulk PBMC T cells (not recorded which). The chain's CDR3 is CASSRVRDTGELFF.